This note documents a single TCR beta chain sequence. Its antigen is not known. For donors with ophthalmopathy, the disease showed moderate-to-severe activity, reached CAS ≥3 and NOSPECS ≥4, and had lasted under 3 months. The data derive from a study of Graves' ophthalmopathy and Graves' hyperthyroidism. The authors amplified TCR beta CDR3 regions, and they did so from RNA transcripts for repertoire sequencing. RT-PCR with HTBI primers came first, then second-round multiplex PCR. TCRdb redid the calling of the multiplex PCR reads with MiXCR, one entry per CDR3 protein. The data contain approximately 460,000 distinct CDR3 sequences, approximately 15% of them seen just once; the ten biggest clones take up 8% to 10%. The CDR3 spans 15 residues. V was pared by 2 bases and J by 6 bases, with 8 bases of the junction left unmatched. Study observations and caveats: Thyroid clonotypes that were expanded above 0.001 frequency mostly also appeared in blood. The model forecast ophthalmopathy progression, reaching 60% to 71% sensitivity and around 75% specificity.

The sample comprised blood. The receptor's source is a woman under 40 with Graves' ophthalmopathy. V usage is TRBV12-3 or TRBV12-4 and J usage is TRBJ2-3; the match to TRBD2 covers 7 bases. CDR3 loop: CASSLRFAGADTQYF. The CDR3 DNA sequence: TGTGCCAGCAGTTTAAGATTTGCGGGAGCGGATACGCAGTATTTT.